The 5 T cell receptor beta chains below come from one sample, sequenced in a study of T cells in Graves' hyperthyroidism and ophthalmopathy. Authors of the study amplified TCR beta CDR3 regions from RNA transcripts. A set of HTBI primers served as the primers for a first-round RT-PCR of the TCR CDR3. TCRdb re-called the multiplex PCR reads with MiXCR, one entry per CDR3 protein. This table has under 400,000 distinct CDR3 sequences, 20% to 25% appearing once. The sequencing input was blood. The origin of the receptors is a man aged 50-60 years with Graves' hyperthyroidism.

This clonotype was picked up many times. J is TRBJ2-1 and V is TRBV20-1, with TRBD2 matching 7 bases. The CDR3 is 15 amino acids. V shed 6 bases, J shed 6 bases, and the junction held 14 bases outside the gene matches. Per the germline V gene, CDR1 is DFQATT and CDR2 is SNEGSKA (reference sequence). The CDR3 region has the DNA TGCAGTGCCCGCCCCCCTAGCGGCGCCTTCAATGAGCAGTTCTTC. Translation gives CSARPPSGAFNEQFF.

The chain employs TRBV7-9 and TRBJ2-2; TRBD1 is a possible D gene (5 bases). CDR3 length: 16 residues. Trimming left V 0 bases short and J 0 bases short, with 8 bases between. In germline, CDR1 is SEHNR, CDR2 FQNEAQ (reference sequence). The CDR3 bases are TGTGCCAGCAGCTTAGCCCCGACAGCGAACACCGGGGAGCTGTTTTTT. It encodes CASSLAPTANTGELFF.

The rearrangement joins TRBV14 to TRBJ1-2; 10 bases agree with TRBD1. Trimming removed 5 bases from V and 5 bases from J; junction bases left unmatched: 17. CDR1 is SGHDN, CDR2 FVKESK, per germline. The CDR3 contains 18 residues. CDR3 in amino acids: CASSKTGTGAGGSYGYTF. DNA for the CDR3: TGTGCCAGCAGCAAGACGGGGACAGGGGCCGGGGGATCATATGGCTACACCTTC.

In this sample, this clonotype turned up a few times. The chain carries TRBV5-1 and TRBJ1-1; D not resolved. CDR1 is SGHRS, CDR2 YFSETQ, per germline. The germline V and J ends were trimmed by 0 bases and 8 bases, with 8 bases remaining between them. The CDR3 has 12 residues. The CDR3 DNA sequence: TGCGCCAGCAGCTTGGCTGGGATCGAAGCTTTCTTT. Translated, it gives CASSLAGIEAFF.

This clonotype was observed a few times. This sequence joins TRBV6-2 or TRBV6-3 and TRBJ2-3; possible D gene TRBD2, 6 bases. Trimming took off 7 bases at V and 0 bases at J, with 20 bases between the two ends. This CDR3 region has 17 residues. Germline V lookup: CDR1 MNHEY, CDR2 SVGEGT. The CDR3 reads CASKEGRPPGSTDTQYF. The CDR3 coding sequence is TGTGCCAGCAAGGAGGGGCGTCCCCCCGGTAGCACAGATACGCAGTATTTT.